These 14 T cell receptor beta chains originate from one sample sequenced in a study of shared clonotypes between healthy human individuals. Clones were sequenced by immunoSEQ multiplex PCR, and TCRdb holds only the in-frame ones, with some missing. The sample has about 2.5 million clones, roughly 92% seen once. The sample was naive CD4+ T cells from PBMCs. Subset noted: CD45RA+ positively selected. The receptors come from a man in his late teens or twenties in good health. Some clones in this sample may be carry-over from other donors' samples.

This chain uses TRBV29-1 with TRBJ1-2; possibly TRBD1 for D (5 bases). Germline CDR1 reads SQVTM; CDR2 reads ANQGSEA. Trimming stripped 7 bases from V and 2 bases from J, with 14 bases between. CDR3 length: 13 amino acids. Here the CDR3 reads CSAGEGLNYGYTF. In DNA form, the CDR3 reads TGCAGCGCGGGGGAGGGTTTGAACTATGGCTACACCTTC.

In DNA form, the CDR3 reads TGCGCCAGCAGCGGGGAACCCGGAAACACCATATATTTT. The encoded protein is CASSGEPGNTIYF. The rearrangement joins TRBV5-1 to TRBJ1-3; D uncertain. The CDR3 has 13 amino acids. Trimming cost V 4 bases and J 4 bases, with 9 bases left between them. Germline V gene lookup returns CDR1 SGHRS and CDR2 YFSETQ.

The chain carries TRBV10-3 and TRBJ2-1; D is possibly TRBD1 (6 bases). This CDR3 comprises 15 residues. The germline V gene has CDR1 ENHRY and CDR2 SYGVKD. The V and J ends lost 2 bases and 1 base respectively, with 9 bases between them. The CDR3, as DNA: TGTGCCATCAGTGAGACAGGGATGTCCTACAATGAGCAGTTCTTC. Encoded protein: CAISETGMSYNEQFF.

This chain connects TRBV5-1 to TRBJ2-6; no reliable D call. Between the trimmed V and J ends, which lost 4 bases and 3 bases, there was a span of 11 bases. Germline V CDR1 and CDR2: SGHRS, YFSETQ. There are 15 residues in the CDR3. The DNA for the CDR3 is TGCGCCAGCAGCCCCCAAGTGGGTGGGGCCAACGTCCTGACTTTC. As protein: CASSPQVGGANVLTF.

The rearrangement uses TRBV18 and TRBJ1-1, with D perhaps TRBD1 (5 bases). The ends were cut back, 3 bases at V and 4 bases at J, with 18 bases in the middle. Per the germline V gene, CDR1 is KGHSH and CDR2 is LQKENI. The CDR3 extends over 16 amino acids. CDR3: CASSPRAGLMGTEAFF. The CDR3 DNA reads as TGTGCCAGCTCACCTCGGGCAGGGTTAATGGGCACTGAAGCTTTCTTT. Complete variable domain (other parts from reference TRBV18 and TRBJ1-1): NAGVMQNPRHLVRRRGQEARLRCSPMKGHSHVYWYRQLPEEGLKFMVYLQKENIIDESGMPKERFSAEFPKEGPSILRIQQVVRGDSAAYFCASSPRAGLMGTEAFFGQGTRLTVV.

The rearrangement uses TRBV5-1 and TRBJ2-5, with 7 bases fitting TRBD2. This CDR3 region has 17 residues. V was pared by 2 bases and J by 1 base, with 11 bases of the junction left unmatched. CDR1 and CDR2 from the germline V gene are SGHRS and YFSETQ. The CDR3 region is CASSFLAAHTIQETQYF. CDR3 in DNA: TGCGCCAGCAGCTTTCTAGCGGCCCACACAATCCAAGAGACCCAGTACTTC.

This clone was seen once. The chain employs TRBV5-1 and TRBJ2-1; TRBD2 might be the D (5 bases). With 4 bases removed from V and 9 bases from J, the gap between germline ends came to 11 bases. This CDR3 spans 12 amino acids. Germline loops: CDR1 SGHRS, CDR2 YFSETQ. CDR3 nucleotide sequence: TGCGCCAGCAGCACCGGAGAGGGTGAGCAGTTCTTC. Its translation: CASSTGEGEQFF. The entire variable domain, with the rest obtained from reference TRBV5-1 and TRBJ2-1, is as follows: KAGVTQTPRYLIKTRGQQVTLSCSPISGHRSVSWYQQTPGQGLQFLFEYFSETQRNKGNFPGRFSGRQFSNSRSEMNVSTLELGDSALYLCASSTGEGEQFFGPGTRLTVL.

This clone was counted a single time. This chain joins TRBV28 and TRBJ2-7; D is perhaps TRBD1 (6 bases). Germline lookup yields CDR1 MDHEN and CDR2 SYDVKM. V lost 5 bases and J 5 bases, leaving 10 bases between the germline ends. The CDR3 is made up of 12 amino acids. The CDR3 sequence: CASSTGINEQYF. The CDR3, as DNA: TGTGCCAGCAGTACAGGGATCAACGAGCAGTACTTC.

Regarding this clone: Other DNA sequences of this sample code for an identical CDR3. CDR3 protein: CASSPRTGMGEQYF. CDR3 DNA sequence: TGTGCCAGCAGCCCTAGGACAGGGATGGGCGAGCAGTACTTC. The genes are TRBV9 and TRBJ2-7; 8 nucleotides align to TRBD1. This CDR3 spans 14 amino acids. Germline V gene sequence: CDR1 SGDLS, CDR2 YYNGEE. V dropped 4 bases and J dropped 6; count of bases not matched to a gene: 9. The full variable domain, completed using reference TRBV9 and TRBJ2-7, is DSGVTQTPKHLITATGQRVTLRCSPRSGDLSVYWYQQSLDQGLQFLIQYYNGEERAKGNILERFSAQQFPDLHSELNLSSLELGDSALYFCASSPRTGMGEQYFGPGTRLTVT.

The V gene is TRBV18, the J gene TRBJ2-2, with 7 bases aligning to TRBD1. The V gene's germline CDR1 is KGHSH and CDR2 LQKENI. Trimming cost V 1 base and J 3 bases; bases outside gene matches: 2. This CDR3 has 15 residues. The chain's CDR3 is CASSPRQGHTGELFF. As DNA, the CDR3 is TGTGCCAGCTCACCACGACAGGGTCACACCGGGGAGCTGTTTTTT.

The rearrangement joins TRBV5-1 to TRBJ2-7; 12 nucleotides match TRBD1. With 3 bases clipped from V and 7 bases from J, the junction kept 11 bases outside the gene matches. Germline V CDR1 and CDR2: SGHRS, YFSETQ. The CDR3 loop spans 16 amino acids. This CDR3 reads CASSSGGTGGAWEQYF. CDR3 coding DNA: TGCGCCAGCAGCTCCGGTGGGACAGGGGGCGCTTGGGAGCAGTACTTC.

The CDR3 DNA follows: TGTGCCAGCCAAAGGGGAGGATCGGGCACAGATACGCAGTATTTT. Translation: CASQRGGSGTDTQYF. V and J are TRBV7-4 and TRBJ2-3, with D maybe TRBD2 (6 bases). The V end was cut by 8 bases, the J end by 1 base, with 16 bases between. The CDR3 sequence is 15 residues long. The germline CDR1 and CDR2 sequences are SGHVT and SQSDAQ.

The chain has TRBV7-2 and TRBJ2-1; 14 bases agree with TRBD2. From germline, CDR1 is SGHTA and CDR2 FQGNSA. The trim removed 4 bases at V and 6 bases at J, leaving 2 bases unmatched. This CDR3 has 15 amino acids. CDR3 loop: CASSWGTSGSNEQFF. The CDR3 DNA reads TGTGCCAGCAGCTGGGGGACTAGCGGGAGCAATGAGCAGTTCTTC.

The V and J genes are TRBV7-9 and TRBJ2-5; maybe TRBD1 (5 bases). CDR3 length equals 15 residues. Per the germline V gene, CDR1 is SEHNR and CDR2 is FQNEAQ (reference sequence). V lost 0 bases, J lost 5 bases, and 13 bases lay in between. CDR3 loop: CASSLAPGMVETQYF. CDR3 nucleotides: TGTGCCAGCAGCTTAGCGCCAGGGATGGTGGAGACCCAGTACTTC.